Each of the 30 T cell receptor beta chains below was sequenced from the same sample in a study of blood T cell repertoires in COVID-19. Libraries were prepared by immunoSEQ multiplex PCR; TCRdb keeps only in-frame clonotypes and omits some of them. The repertoire has under 150,000 clones, around 84% of them found once; the top ten carry roughly 5.7%. The specimen was PBMCs or T cells enriched from blood (not recorded which). These receptors originate from a woman aged 50 to 60 who had been exposed to COVID-19.

V is TRBV7-2 and J is TRBJ2-7, with TRBD1 as a possible D gene (5 bases). V was trimmed by 2 bases and J by 6 bases, leaving 11 bases between them. Germline V gene sequence: CDR1 SGHTA, CDR2 FQGNSA. CDR3 length: 13 amino acids. The DNA of the CDR3 is TGTGCCAGCAGCTTAAAGACAGCTGGCGAGCAGTACTTC. Translating it yields CASSLKTAGEQYF.

The chain joins TRBV29-1 to TRBJ2-2; tentative D call: TRBD2 (6 bases). The length of the CDR3 is 13 residues. V lost 3 bases, J lost 5 bases, and 10 bases lay in between. The germline gives CDR1 SQVTM, CDR2 ANQGSEA. CDR3 nucleotides: TGCAGCGTTGAGTTCGGGGGAACCGGGGAGCTGTTTTTT. Protein sequence: CSVEFGGTGELFF.

This clone turned up a few times. The genes are TRBV6-5 and TRBJ2-3; 9 bases match TRBD1. Per the germline V gene, CDR1 is MNHEY and CDR2 is SVGAGI. The CDR3 spans 16 residues. V shed 4 bases, J shed 0 bases, and the junction held 5 bases outside the gene matches. CDR3 DNA: TGTGCCAGCAGTTTGGGGACAGGGACAAGCACAGATACGCAGTATTTT. It yields the protein CASSLGTGTSTDTQYF.

The rearrangement links TRBV29-1 to TRBJ2-3; 8 bases are shared with TRBD2. V lost 2 bases to trimming and J lost 2 bases; unmatched junction nucleotides: 9. Germline-derived CDR1 and CDR2 are SQVTM and ANQGSEA. The CDR3 length is 16 residues. The CDR3: CSVERASGSTTDTQYF. CDR3 DNA sequence: TGCAGCGTTGAAAGGGCTAGCGGGTCTACCACAGATACGCAGTATTTT.

This clone was seen just once. This chain connects TRBV19 to TRBJ2-4; 9 nucleotides agree with TRBD1. Germline CDR1 reads LNHDA; CDR2 reads SQIVND (reference sequence). The CDR3 has 18 amino acids. After removal of 3 bases from V and 2 bases from J, the junction contained 11 bases not matched to a gene. The CDR3 here is CASSIRFRTGAPKNIQYF. In nucleotides, the CDR3 is TGTGCCAGTAGTATCAGATTTAGGACAGGGGCACCCAAAAACATTCAGTACTTC.

The V call is TRBV27, the J call TRBJ2-1, with D uncertain. Germline V gives CDR1 MNHEY, CDR2 SMNVEV (reference sequence). Trimming removed 3 bases at V and 3 bases at J, with 6 bases between. CDR3 size: 13 residues. The CDR3 DNA sequence: TGTGCCAGCAGTTTTGGGCTCTACAATGAGCAGTTCTTC. Translating it yields CASSFGLYNEQFF.

The chain joins TRBV7-2 to TRBJ2-3, with a tentative D call TRBD2 (5 bases). This CDR3 spans 14 amino acids. Germline loops: CDR1 SGHTA, CDR2 FQGNSA. The germline V and J ends were trimmed by 5 bases and 7 bases, with 16 bases remaining between them. CDR3 region: CASSEAAPGNTQYF. In nucleotides, the CDR3 is TGTGCCAGCAGCGAGGCCGCCCCCGGGAATACGCAGTATTTT.

The rearrangement joins TRBV7-2 to TRBJ2-3; unclear D gene. The CDR3 is 13 residues long. Trimming stripped 3 bases from V and 8 bases from J, with 12 bases between. CDR1 is SGHTA and CDR2 is FQGNSA in the germline V gene. DNA of the CDR3: TGTGCCAGCAGCTTTACCAGAGGCGGTACGCAGTATTTT. The encoded protein is CASSFTRGGTQYF.

V usage is TRBV12-5 and J usage is TRBJ2-5, with D perhaps TRBD2 (5 bases). The CDR3 runs to 15 residues. V gave up 0 bases and J gave up 2 bases, with 10 bases separating them. The germline V gene encodes CDR1 LGHNT and CDR2 FRNRAP. The CDR3 protein is CASGLVPGKQETQYF. The CDR3 nucleotides read TGTGCTAGTGGTTTGGTACCGGGGAAACAAGAGACCCAGTACTTC.

V and J are TRBV5-1 and TRBJ2-1; 7 nucleotides agree with TRBD2. Germline-derived CDR1 and CDR2 are SGHRS and YFSETQ. V shed 1 base, J shed 15 bases, and the junction held 7 bases outside the gene matches. This CDR3 region has 12 residues. CDR3 bases: TGCGCCAGCAGCTTGCAAGTCGGGGGGACGTTCTTC. Translated, it gives CASSLQVGGTFF.

Only a few counts were recorded for this clone. The chain employs TRBV9 and TRBJ2-5, with 8 bases identical to TRBD2. V shed 4 bases, J shed 5 bases, and the junction held 10 bases outside the gene matches. This CDR3 contains 15 residues. Germline lookup yields CDR1 SGDLS and CDR2 YYNGEE. Here the CDR3 reads CASSPFVSGGETQYF. The CDR3 DNA reads as TGTGCCAGCAGCCCCTTCGTATCGGGGGGGGAGACCCAGTACTTC.

As concerns this clone: An end of the junction does not agree with germline; a read error may underlie this. This chain joins TRBV6-2 or TRBV6-3 and TRBJ1-5, with 7 bases matching TRBD1. Germline V gives CDR1 MNHEY, CDR2 SVGEGT. The CDR3 has 15 residues. CDR3: CASSNSLTGDQPQHF. In DNA, the CDR3 is TGTGCCAGCAGTAACTCCCTTACAGGGGATCAGCCCCAGCATTTT.

The chain has TRBV9 and TRBJ1-2; a weak D match, TRBD1 (5 bases). CDR3 length: 14 amino acids. Deletions cut 0 bases from V and 4 bases from J, with 10 bases between. Germline V gives CDR1 SGDLS, CDR2 YYNGEE. The CDR3 DNA follows: TGTGCCAGCAGCGTAGCCGACAGCTTCTATGGCTACACCTTC. It encodes CASSVADSFYGYTF.

V usage is TRBV19 and J usage is TRBJ1-5; 7 nucleotides match TRBD1. V trimming: 4 bases; J trimming: 5 bases; junction bases outside the gene matches: 11. This CDR3 is 16 amino acids long. Germline CDR1 reads LNHDA; CDR2 reads SQIVND (reference sequence). The CDR3 spells CASSRPPGQTYQPQHF. As DNA, the CDR3 is TGTGCCAGTAGTAGGCCGCCGGGACAGACCTATCAGCCCCAGCATTTT.

The chain links TRBV10-1 to TRBJ2-7; TRBD1 is a possible D gene (6 bases). The CDR3 contains 15 residues. Germline V CDR1 and CDR2: WNHNN, SYGVQD (reference sequence). Trimming took off 2 bases at V and 4 bases at J, with 15 bases between the two ends. Here the CDR3 DNA reads TGCGCCAGCAGTGAGGGGCCAGGGGATCGATACGAGCAGTACTTC. Translated, it gives CASSEGPGDRYEQYF.

The CDR3 nucleotides are TGTGCCAGCAGTTTGAACGGGATCTATGGCTACACCTTC. Its translation is CASSLNGIYGYTF. The V call is TRBV27, the J call TRBJ1-2, with D hard to call. Germline V gene data show CDR1 as MNHEY and CDR2 as SMNVEV (reference sequence). With 3 bases removed from V and 4 bases from J, the gap between germline ends came to 9 bases. CDR3 length: 13 residues.

The table lists this clone with a count of one. The chain links TRBV12-3 or TRBV12-4 to TRBJ2-1; no definite D call. Trimming left V 1 base short and J 1 base short, with 2 bases between. This CDR3 is built from 13 residues. The CDR3 reads CASSLVSYNEQFF. As DNA, the CDR3 is TGTGCCAGCAGTTTAGTATCCTACAATGAGCAGTTCTTC.

The chain employs TRBV6-5 and TRBJ1-1; D is possibly TRBD1 (6 bases). The CDR3 is 13 residues long. Germline assignment: CDR1 MNHEY and CDR2 SVGAGI. Trimming left V 3 bases short and J 4 bases short, with 9 bases between. The CDR3 DNA reads TGTGCCAGCAGTTATCAGGGGCGCACTGAAGCTTTCTTT. Encoded protein: CASSYQGRTEAFF.

V gene TRBV3-1 (or the pseudogene TRBV3-2) combines with J gene TRBJ2-5; TRBD2 aligns across 7 bases. This CDR3 is built from 15 residues. In germline, CDR1 is LGHDT, CDR2 YNNKEL (reference sequence). J lost 5 bases, V lost 5 bases, and 11 bases had no gene match. Written as DNA, the CDR3 is TGTGCCAGCAGCGACCGAGGGCGGGGAGGGGAGACCCAGTACTTC. It encodes CASSDRGRGGETQYF.

In DNA form, the CDR3 reads TGTGCCAGCAGCTTGAGTCCGGGGGTTCGAGATACGCAGTATTTT. It is translated as CASSLSPGVRDTQYF. The chain joins TRBV11-3 to TRBJ2-3, with a weak D call TRBD2 (6 bases). Germline CDR1 and CDR2: SGHNT and YENEEA. The ends were cut back, 3 bases at V and 5 bases at J, with 15 bases in the middle. The CDR3 is made up of 15 amino acids. The variable domain in full, completed from reference TRBV11-3 and TRBJ2-3, reads EAGVVQSPRYKIIEKKQPVAFWCNPISGHNTLYWYLQNLGQGPELLIRYENEEAVDDSQLPKDRFSAERLKGVDSTLKIQPAELGDSAVYLCASSLSPGVRDTQYFGPGTRLTVL.

The chain couples TRBV5-6 to TRBJ1-2; unclear D gene. V lost 1 base, J lost 7 bases, and 8 bases lay in between. The germline CDR1 and CDR2 sequences are SGHDT and YYEEEE. The CDR3 is made up of 12 amino acids. The CDR3 nucleotides read TGTGCCAGCAGCTTGAGTGCCGGTGGCTACACCTTC. Amino acid sequence: CASSLSAGGYTF.

This clone came up once. This chain links TRBV5-1 with TRBJ2-1, with 13 positions matching TRBD2. The junction had 13 bases not matched to a gene; V was cut back by 7 bases and J by 9 bases. The CDR3 extends over 16 amino acids. Germline V gene data show CDR1 as SGHRS and CDR2 as YFSETQ. CDR3 amino acids: CASAGTSGVPSLEQFF. In DNA form, the CDR3 reads TGCGCCAGCGCCGGGACTAGCGGGGTGCCATCTCTTGAGCAGTTCTTC.

The V and J genes are TRBV11-2 and TRBJ2-2; TRBD1 is a possible D gene (5 bases). Trimming removed 1 base from V and 1 base from J, with 7 bases in between. This CDR3 comprises 15 residues. Germline CDR1 SGHAT, CDR2 FQNNGV. The CDR3 loop reads CASSLVTGNTGELFF. DNA of the CDR3: TGTGCCAGCAGCTTAGTTACAGGGAACACCGGGGAGCTGTTTTTT.

The V gene is TRBV4-1, the J gene TRBJ2-2; 11 nucleotides line up with TRBD1. V gave up 5 bases and J gave up 5 bases; unmatched junction bases: 1. CDR3 length: 14 residues. Looked up from germline, CDR1 is MGHRA and CDR2 is YSYEKL. The CDR3 DNA sequence: TGCGCCAGCAGCTGGGACAGGGGGACCGGGGAGCTGTTTTTT. It translates to CASSWDRGTGELFF.

This clone has just one count. This chain connects TRBV2 to TRBJ1-2; TRBD1 matches at 7 bases. CDR1 SNHLY and CDR2 FYNNEI come from the germline V gene. V shed 7 bases and J 2 bases; nucleotides not matched to a gene: 4. CDR3 length: 13 residues. The CDR3 is CASTMDRNYGYTF. Here the CDR3 DNA reads TGTGCCAGCACCATGGACAGGAACTATGGCTACACCTTC.

This clone was counted only a few times. This chain joins TRBV5-6 and TRBJ1-2, with D possibly being TRBD1 (5 bases). V was shortened by 3 bases and J by 6 bases, with 15 bases between the two germline ends. This CDR3 has 14 amino acids. Germline CDR1 and CDR2: SGHDT and YYEEEE. DNA for the CDR3: TGTGCCAGCAGCTCCCCGGGGGGTTTCAATGGCTACACCTTC. It translates to CASSSPGGFNGYTF.

The genes are TRBV5-6 and TRBJ2-1; the match to TRBD2 covers 15 bases. The junction had 8 bases not matched to a gene; V was cut back by 3 bases and J by 16 bases. CDR1 is SGHDT, CDR2 YYEEEE, per germline. The CDR3 covers 14 residues. For the CDR3, the DNA is TGTGCCAGCAGCTCCGGACTAGCGGGAGGGAAGTATTTCTTC. Its translation: CASSSGLAGGKYFF.

The chain has TRBV28 and TRBJ1-2; 10 bases fit TRBD1. The CDR3 totals 16 residues. Trimming removed 4 bases from V and 0 bases from J; junction bases left unmatched: 5. Germline V gene sequence: CDR1 MDHEN, CDR2 SYDVKM. This CDR3 reads CASSSGQGTTNYGYTF. The CDR3 bases are TGTGCCAGCAGTTCGGGACAGGGGACAACTAACTATGGCTACACCTTC.

V gene TRBV4-1 combines with J gene TRBJ2-1; possibly TRBD2 for D (7 bases). There are 13 residues in the CDR3. V was clipped by 3 bases and J by 9 bases, with 12 bases between them. Germline CDR1 MGHRA, CDR2 YSYEKL. The CDR3 nucleotides read TGCGCCAGCAGCCATGTGGGAGGGGGTGAGCAGTTCTTC. Its translation: CASSHVGGGEQFF.

V is TRBV6-5 and J is TRBJ1-3, with 8 bases that match TRBD1. The CDR3 is 16 residues long. The J segment lost 0 bases and the V segment lost 0 bases, leaving 1 base of the junction unmatched. The germline V gene encodes CDR1 MNHEY and CDR2 SVGAGI. DNA of the CDR3: TGTGCCAGCAGTTACTCTGGGACAGGCTCTGGAAACACCATATATTTT. This encodes CASSYSGTGSGNTIYF.